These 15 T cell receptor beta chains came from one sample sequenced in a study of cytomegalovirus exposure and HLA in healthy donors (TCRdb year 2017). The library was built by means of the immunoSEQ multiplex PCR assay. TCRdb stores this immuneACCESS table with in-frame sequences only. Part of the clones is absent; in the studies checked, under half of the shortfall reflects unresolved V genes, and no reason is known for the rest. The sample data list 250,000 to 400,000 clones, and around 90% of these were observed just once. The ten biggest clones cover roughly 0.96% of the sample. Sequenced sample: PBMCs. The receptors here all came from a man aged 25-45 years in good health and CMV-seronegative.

The CDR3 nucleotides read TGCAACTGGACAGCCGACACAGATACGCAGTATTTT. This translates into CNWTADTDTQYF. The chain combines TRBV29-1 with TRBJ2-3; perhaps TRBD1 as D (6 bases). CDR3 size: 12 residues. Germline V CDR1 and CDR2: SQVTM, ANQGSEA.

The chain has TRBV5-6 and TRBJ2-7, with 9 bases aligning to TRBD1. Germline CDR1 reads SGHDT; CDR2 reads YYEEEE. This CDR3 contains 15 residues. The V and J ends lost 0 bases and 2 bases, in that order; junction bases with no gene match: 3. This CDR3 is CASSLEDRGPYEQYF. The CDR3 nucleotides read TGTGCCAGCAGCTTGGAGGACAGGGGCCCCTACGAGCAGTACTTC.

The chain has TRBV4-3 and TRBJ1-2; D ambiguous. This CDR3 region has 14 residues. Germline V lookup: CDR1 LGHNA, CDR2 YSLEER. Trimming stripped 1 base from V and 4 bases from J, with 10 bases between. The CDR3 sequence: CASSQVAAVYGYTF. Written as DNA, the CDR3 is TGCGCCAGCAGCCAAGTTGCGGCAGTCTATGGCTACACCTTC.

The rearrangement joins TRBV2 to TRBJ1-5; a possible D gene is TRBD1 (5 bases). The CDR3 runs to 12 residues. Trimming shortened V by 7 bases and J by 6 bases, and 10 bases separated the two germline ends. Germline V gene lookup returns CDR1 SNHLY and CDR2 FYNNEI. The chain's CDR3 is CASTFRGQPQHF. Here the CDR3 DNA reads TGTGCCAGCACCTTTAGGGGTCAGCCCCAGCATTTT. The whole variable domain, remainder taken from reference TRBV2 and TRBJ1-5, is EPEVTQTPSHQVTQMGQEVILRCVPISNHLYFYWYRQILGQKVEFLVSFYNNEISEKSEIFDDQFSVERPDGSNFTLKIRSTKLEDSAMYFCASTFRGQPQHFGDGTRLSIL.

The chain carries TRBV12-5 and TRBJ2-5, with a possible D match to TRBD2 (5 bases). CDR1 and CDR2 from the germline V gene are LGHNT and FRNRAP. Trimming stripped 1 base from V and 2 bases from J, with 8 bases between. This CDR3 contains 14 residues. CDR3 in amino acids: CASGLGLAQETQYF. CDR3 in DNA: TGTGCTAGTGGTTTGGGCCTAGCACAAGAGACCCAGTACTTC. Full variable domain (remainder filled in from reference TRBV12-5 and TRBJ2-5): DARVTQTPRHKVTEMGQEVTMRCQPILGHNTVFWYRQTMMQGLELLAYFRNRAPLDDSGMPKDRFSAEMPDATLATLKIQPSEPRDSAVYFCASGLGLAQETQYFGPGTRLLVL.

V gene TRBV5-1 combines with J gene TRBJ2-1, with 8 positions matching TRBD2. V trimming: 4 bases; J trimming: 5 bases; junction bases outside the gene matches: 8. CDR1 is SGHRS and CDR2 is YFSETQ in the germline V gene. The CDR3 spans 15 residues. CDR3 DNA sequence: TGCGCCAGCAGCGAGCGGGGACTAGACAACAATGAGCAGTTCTTC. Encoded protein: CASSERGLDNNEQFF.

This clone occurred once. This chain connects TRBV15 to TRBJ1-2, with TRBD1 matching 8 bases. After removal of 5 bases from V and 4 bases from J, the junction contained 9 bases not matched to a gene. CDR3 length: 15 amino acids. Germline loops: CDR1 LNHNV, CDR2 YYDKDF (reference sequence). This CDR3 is CATSFTGGGGYGYTF. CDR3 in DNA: TGTGCCACCAGCTTCACAGGGGGTGGTGGCTATGGCTACACCTTC.

CDR3 nucleotides: TGTGCCAGCAGGACAGGGTGGAACACTGAAGCTTTCTTT. Protein sequence: CASRTGWNTEAFF. The chain carries TRBV6-5 and TRBJ1-1; 7 nucleotides line up with TRBD1. V was clipped by 6 bases and J by 1 base; unmatched bases: 2. The CDR3 consists of 13 residues. Germline values: CDR1 MNHEY, CDR2 SVGAGI.

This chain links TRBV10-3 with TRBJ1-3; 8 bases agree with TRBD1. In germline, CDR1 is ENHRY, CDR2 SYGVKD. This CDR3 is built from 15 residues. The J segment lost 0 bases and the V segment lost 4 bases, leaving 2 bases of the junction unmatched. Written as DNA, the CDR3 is TGTGCCATCAGTGGACAGGGGAACTCTGGAAACACCATATATTTT. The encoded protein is CAISGQGNSGNTIYF.

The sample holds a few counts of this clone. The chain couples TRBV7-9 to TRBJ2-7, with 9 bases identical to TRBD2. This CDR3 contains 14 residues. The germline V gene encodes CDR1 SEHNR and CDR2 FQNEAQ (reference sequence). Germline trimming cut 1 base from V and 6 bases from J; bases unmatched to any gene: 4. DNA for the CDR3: TGTGCCAGCAGCTTAGAGACTAGCGGCGCCGAGCAGTACTTC. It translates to CASSLETSGAEQYF.

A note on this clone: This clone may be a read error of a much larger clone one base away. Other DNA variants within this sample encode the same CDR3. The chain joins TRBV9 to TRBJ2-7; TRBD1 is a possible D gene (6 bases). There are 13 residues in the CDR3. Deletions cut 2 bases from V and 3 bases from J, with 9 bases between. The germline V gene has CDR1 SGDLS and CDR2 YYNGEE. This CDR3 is CASSVGQNYEQYF. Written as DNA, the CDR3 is TGTGCCAGCAGCGTCGGACAGAACTACGAGCAGTACTTC.

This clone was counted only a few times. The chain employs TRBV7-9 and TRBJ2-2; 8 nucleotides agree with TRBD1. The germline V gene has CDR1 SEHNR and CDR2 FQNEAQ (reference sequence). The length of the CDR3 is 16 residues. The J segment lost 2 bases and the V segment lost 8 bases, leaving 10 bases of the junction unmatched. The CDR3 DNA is TGTGCCAGCCGAGGTAGAGGACAGGGAAACACCGGGGAGCTGTTTTTT. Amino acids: CASRGRGQGNTGELFF.

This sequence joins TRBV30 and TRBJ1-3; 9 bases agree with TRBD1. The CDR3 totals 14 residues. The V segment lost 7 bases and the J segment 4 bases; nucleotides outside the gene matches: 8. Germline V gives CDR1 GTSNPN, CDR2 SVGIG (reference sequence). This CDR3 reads CAFQQGAFGNTIYF. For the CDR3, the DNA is TGTGCCTTTCAACAGGGGGCTTTCGGAAACACCATATATTTT.

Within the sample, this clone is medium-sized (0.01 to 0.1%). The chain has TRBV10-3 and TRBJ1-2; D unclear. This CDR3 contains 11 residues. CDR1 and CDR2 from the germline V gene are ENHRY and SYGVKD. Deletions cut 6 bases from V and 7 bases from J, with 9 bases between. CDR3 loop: CAIRAPLGYTF. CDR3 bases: TGTGCCATCAGAGCCCCCCTTGGCTACACCTTC.

The CDR3 coding sequence is TGTGCCAGCAGCCCGCTTACACGTCAGCCCCAGCATTTT. Residues: CASSPLTRQPQHF. The chain has TRBV7-2 and TRBJ1-5, with unresolved D. CDR1 is SGHTA and CDR2 is FQGNSA in the germline V gene. The V gene lost 5 bases and the J gene lost 6 bases, with 11 bases spanning the gap. This CDR3 spans 13 amino acids.